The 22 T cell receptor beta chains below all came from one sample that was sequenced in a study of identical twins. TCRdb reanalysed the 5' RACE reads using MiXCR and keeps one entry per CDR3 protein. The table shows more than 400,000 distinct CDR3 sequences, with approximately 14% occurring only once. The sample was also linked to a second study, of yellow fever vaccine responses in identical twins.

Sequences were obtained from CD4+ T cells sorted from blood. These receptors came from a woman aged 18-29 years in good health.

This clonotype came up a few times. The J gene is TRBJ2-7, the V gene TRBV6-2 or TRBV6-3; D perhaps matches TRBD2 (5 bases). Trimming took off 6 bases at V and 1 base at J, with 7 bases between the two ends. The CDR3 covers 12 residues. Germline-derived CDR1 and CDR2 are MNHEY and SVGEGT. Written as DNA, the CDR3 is TGTGCCAGCAGGGAGGTTTCCTACGAGCAGTACTTC. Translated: CASREVSYEQYF.

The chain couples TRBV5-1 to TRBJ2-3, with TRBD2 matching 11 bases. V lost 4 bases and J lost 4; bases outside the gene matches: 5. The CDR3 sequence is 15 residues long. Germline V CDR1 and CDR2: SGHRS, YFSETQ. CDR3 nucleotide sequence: TGCGCCAGCAGCCTTAGCGGGGGGGCTTCAGATACGCAGTATTTT. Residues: CASSLSGGASDTQYF. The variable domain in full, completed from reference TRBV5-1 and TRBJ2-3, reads KAGVTQTPRYLIKTRGQQVTLSCSPISGHRSVSWYQQTPGQGLQFLFEYFSETQRNKGNFPGRFSGRQFSNSRSEMNVSTLELGDSALYLCASSLSGGASDTQYFGPGTRLTVL.

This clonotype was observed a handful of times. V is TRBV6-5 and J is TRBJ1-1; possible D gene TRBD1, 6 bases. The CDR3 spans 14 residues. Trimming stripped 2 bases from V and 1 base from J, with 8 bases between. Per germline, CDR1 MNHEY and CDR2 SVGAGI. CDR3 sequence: CASSYGTTNTEAFF. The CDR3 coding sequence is TGTGCCAGCAGTTACGGGACAACGAACACTGAAGCTTTCTTT.

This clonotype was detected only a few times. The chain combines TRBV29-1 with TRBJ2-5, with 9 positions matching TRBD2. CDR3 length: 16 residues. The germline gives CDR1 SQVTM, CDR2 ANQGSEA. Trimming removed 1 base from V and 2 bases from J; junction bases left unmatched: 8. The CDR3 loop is CSVEGGSGSRQETQYF. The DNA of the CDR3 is TGCAGCGTTGAAGGGGGTAGCGGGAGTCGGCAAGAGACCCAGTACTTC.

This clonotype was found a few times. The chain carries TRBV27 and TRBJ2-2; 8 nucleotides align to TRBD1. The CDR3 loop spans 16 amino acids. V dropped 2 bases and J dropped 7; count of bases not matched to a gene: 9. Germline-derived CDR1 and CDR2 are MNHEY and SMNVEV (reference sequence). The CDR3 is CASSLGPAGGIGELFF. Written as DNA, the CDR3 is TGTGCCAGCAGTTTAGGCCCGGCAGGGGGCATCGGGGAGCTGTTTTTT.

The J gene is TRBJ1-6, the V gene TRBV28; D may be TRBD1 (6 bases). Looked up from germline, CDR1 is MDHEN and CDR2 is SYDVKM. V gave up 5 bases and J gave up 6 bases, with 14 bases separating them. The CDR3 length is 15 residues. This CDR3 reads CASSPRADSNSPLHF. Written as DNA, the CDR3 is TGTGCCAGCAGTCCTCGGGCGGACAGTAATTCACCCCTCCACTTT. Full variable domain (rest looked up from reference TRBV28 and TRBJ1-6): DVKVTQSSRYLVKRTGEKVFLECVQDMDHENMFWYRQDPGLGLRLIYFSYDVKMKEKGDIPEGYSVSREKKERFSLILESASTNQTSMYLCASSPRADSNSPLHFGNGTRLTVT.

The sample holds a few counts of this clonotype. This CDR3 reads CASSFGGPNTGELFF. Here the CDR3 DNA reads TGTGCCAGCAGTTTTGGGGGCCCGAACACCGGGGAGCTGTTTTTT. The V gene is TRBV12-3 or TRBV12-4, the J gene TRBJ2-2, with D tentatively TRBD1 (6 bases). V lost 3 bases to trimming and J lost 0 bases, with 8 bases between them. The CDR3 consists of 15 residues.

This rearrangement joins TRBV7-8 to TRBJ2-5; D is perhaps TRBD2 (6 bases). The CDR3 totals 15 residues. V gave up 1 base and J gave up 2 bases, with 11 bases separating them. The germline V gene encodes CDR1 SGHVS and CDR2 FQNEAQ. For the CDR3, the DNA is TGTGCCAGCAGCTTAGGCGGTGGGGGGCAAGAGACCCAGTACTTC. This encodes CASSLGGGGQETQYF.

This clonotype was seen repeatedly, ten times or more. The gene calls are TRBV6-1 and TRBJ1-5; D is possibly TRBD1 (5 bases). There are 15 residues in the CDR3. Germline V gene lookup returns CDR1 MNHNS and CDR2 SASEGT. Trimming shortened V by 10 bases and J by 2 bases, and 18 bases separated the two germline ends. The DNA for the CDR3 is TGTGCCACCTGGGAGGCGGGGGAGGGCAATCAGCCCCAGCATTTT. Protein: CATWEAGEGNQPQHF.

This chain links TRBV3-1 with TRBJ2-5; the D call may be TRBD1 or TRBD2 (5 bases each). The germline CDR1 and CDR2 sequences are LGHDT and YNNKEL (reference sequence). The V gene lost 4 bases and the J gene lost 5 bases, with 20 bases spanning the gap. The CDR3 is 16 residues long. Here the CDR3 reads CASSPNNRQTGETQYF. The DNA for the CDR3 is TGTGCCAGCAGCCCTAACAATCGACAGACGGGGGAGACCCAGTACTTC.

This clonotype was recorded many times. CDR3 in DNA: TGCAGCGTTGGACCACGTACAGGCCTAACTTCCGTAAGCTCCTACGAGCAGTACTTC. It specifies CSVGPRTGLTSVSSYEQYF. The chain has TRBV29-1 and TRBJ2-7; TRBD1 might be the D (5 bases). This CDR3 spans 19 amino acids. CDR1 SQVTM and CDR2 ANQGSEA come from the germline V gene. The ends were cut back, 4 bases at V and 0 bases at J, with 28 bases in the middle.

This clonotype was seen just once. DNA for the CDR3: TGTGCCAGCAGTTTACCGAAACTAGCGGGGGGCCTCAAGAGCTCCTACAATGAGCAGTTCTTC. Translation: CASSLPKLAGGLKSSYNEQFF. V usage is TRBV28 and J usage is TRBJ2-1; 12 bases match TRBD2. The CDR3 consists of 21 residues. Germline V CDR1 and CDR2: MDHEN, SYDVKM. The J segment lost 0 bases and the V segment lost 2 bases, leaving 14 bases of the junction unmatched. The full variable domain, its missing parts supplied by reference TRBV28 and TRBJ2-1, is DVKVTQSSRYLVKRTGEKVFLECVQDMDHENMFWYRQDPGLGLRLIYFSYDVKMKEKGDIPEGYSVSREKKERFSLILESASTNQTSMYLCASSLPKLAGGLKSSYNEQFFGPGTRLTVL.

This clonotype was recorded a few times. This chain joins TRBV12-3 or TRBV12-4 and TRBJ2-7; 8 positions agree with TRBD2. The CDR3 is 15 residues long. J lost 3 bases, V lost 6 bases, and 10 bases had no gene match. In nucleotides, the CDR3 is TGTGCCAGCAGCCCAAGACTAGCGTCAATCTACGAGCAGTACTTC. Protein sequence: CASSPRLASIYEQYF.

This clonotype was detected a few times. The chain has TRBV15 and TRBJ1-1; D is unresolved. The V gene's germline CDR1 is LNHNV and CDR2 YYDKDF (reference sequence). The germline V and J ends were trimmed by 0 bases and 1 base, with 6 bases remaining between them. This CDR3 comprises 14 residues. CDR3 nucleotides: TGTGCCACCAGCAGAGAAACAGCGAACACTGAAGCTTTCTTT. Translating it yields CATSRETANTEAFF.

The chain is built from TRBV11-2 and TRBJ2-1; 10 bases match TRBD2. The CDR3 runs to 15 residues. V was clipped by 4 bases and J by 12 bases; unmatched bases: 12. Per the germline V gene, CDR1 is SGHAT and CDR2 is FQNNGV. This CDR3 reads CASSSTSRSGGGQFF. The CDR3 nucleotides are TGTGCCAGCAGCTCAACGTCAAGGAGCGGGGGGGGGCAGTTCTTC.

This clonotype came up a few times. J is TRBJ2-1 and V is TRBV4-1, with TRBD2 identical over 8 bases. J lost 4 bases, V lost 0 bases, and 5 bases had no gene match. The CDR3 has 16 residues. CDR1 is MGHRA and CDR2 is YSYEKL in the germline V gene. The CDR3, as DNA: TGCGCCAGCAGCCAAGAGGCTAGCGGGCTATACAATGAGCAGTTCTTC. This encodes CASSQEASGLYNEQFF.

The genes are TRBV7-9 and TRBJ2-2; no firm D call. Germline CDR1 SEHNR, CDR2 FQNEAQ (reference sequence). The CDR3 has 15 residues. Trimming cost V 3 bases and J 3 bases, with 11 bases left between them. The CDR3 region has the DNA TGTGCCAGCAGCTTTGAGAAGGTTGACACCGGGGAGCTGTTTTTT. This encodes CASSFEKVDTGELFF.

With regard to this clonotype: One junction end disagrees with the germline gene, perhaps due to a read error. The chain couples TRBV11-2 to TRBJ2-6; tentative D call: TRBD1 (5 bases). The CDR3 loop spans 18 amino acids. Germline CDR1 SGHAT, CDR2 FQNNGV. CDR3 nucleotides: TGTGCCAGTAGCTTAGAAATCCTAGACAGAACTGGGGCCAACGTCCTGACTTTC. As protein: CASSLEILDRTGANVLTF.

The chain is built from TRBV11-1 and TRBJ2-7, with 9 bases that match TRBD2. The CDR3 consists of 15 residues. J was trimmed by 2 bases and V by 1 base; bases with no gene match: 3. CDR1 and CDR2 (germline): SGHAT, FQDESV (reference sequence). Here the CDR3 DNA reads TGTGCCAGCAGCTTAGAAGCGGGAGGCGCCTACGAGCAGTACTTC. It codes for CASSLEAGGAYEQYF.

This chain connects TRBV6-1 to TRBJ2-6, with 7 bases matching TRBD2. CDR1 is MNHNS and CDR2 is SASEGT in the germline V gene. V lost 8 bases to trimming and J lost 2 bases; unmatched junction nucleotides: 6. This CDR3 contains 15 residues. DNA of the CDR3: TGTGCCAGCCGGGGGGATGGGACTGGGGCCAACGTCCTGACTTTC. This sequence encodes CASRGDGTGANVLTF.

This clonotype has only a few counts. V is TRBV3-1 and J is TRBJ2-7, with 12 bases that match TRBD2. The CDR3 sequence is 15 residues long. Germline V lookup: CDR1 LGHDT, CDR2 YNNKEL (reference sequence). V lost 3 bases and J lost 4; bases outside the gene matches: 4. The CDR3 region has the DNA TGTGCCAGCAGCCAGACTAGCGGGAGAGGTTACGAGCAGTACTTC. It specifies CASSQTSGRGYEQYF.

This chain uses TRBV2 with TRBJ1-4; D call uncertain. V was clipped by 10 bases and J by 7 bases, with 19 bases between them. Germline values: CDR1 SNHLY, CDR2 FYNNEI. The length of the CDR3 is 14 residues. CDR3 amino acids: CAIFAEGWGEKLFF. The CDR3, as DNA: TGTGCCATTTTTGCCGAGGGATGGGGTGAAAAACTGTTTTTT.